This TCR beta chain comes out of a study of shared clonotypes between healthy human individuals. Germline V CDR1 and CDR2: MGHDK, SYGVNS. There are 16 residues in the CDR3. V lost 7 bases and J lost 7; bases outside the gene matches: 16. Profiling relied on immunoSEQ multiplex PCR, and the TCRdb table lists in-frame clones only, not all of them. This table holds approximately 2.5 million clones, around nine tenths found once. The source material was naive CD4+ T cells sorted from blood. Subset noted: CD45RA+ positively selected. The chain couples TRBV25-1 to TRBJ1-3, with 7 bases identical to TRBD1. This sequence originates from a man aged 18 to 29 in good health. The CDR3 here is CASTRGGPGGSNTIYF. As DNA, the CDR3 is TGTGCCAGCACCCGGGGGGGACCAGGGGGTTCCAACACCATATATTTT.